Listed here are 8 T cell receptor beta chains from one sample, sequenced in a study of blood T cell repertoires in COVID-19. TCRdb keeps only in-frame clones here, not all; method: immunoSEQ multiplex PCR. Among 350,000 or so clones listed, about 88% were seen once. Sequencing was done on a sample of PBMCs or T cells enriched from blood (not recorded which). The receptor set was obtained from a woman aged 25 to 39 who had been exposed to COVID-19.

The rearrangement links TRBV7-2 to TRBJ2-7; D gene uncertain. Trimming pared 4 bases from V and 5 bases from J, leaving 9 bases between. This CDR3 has 12 residues. In germline, CDR1 is SGHTA, CDR2 FQGNSA. The CDR3 is CASSYSTNEQYF. In DNA form, the CDR3 reads TGTGCCAGCAGCTATTCAACTAACGAGCAGTACTTC.

The V and J genes are TRBV3-1 (or the pseudogene TRBV3-2) and TRBJ2-5; D not certain. Trimming pared 1 base from V and 4 bases from J, leaving 19 bases between. CDR1 and CDR2 from the germline V gene are LGHDT and YNNKEL (reference sequence). CDR3 size: 17 residues. DNA of the CDR3: TGTGCCAGCAGCCAAGGCCCTAACTACCCCTCCCGAGAGACCCAGTACTTC. The encoded protein is CASSQGPNYPSRETQYF.

This clone came up once. This rearrangement joins TRBV5-1 to TRBJ2-2; D is unresolved. V was shortened by 0 bases and J by 4 bases, with 13 bases between the two germline ends. The germline CDR1 and CDR2 sequences are SGHRS and YFSETQ. The CDR3 consists of 16 residues. CDR3 residues: CASSLGQDSITGELFF. CDR3 bases: TGCGCCAGCAGCTTGGGGCAGGATAGTATCACCGGGGAGCTGTTTTTT.

This chain connects TRBV5-4 to TRBJ2-1; 9 bases align to TRBD2. The J segment lost 4 bases and the V segment lost 0 bases, leaving 5 bases of the junction unmatched. Germline loops: CDR1 SGHNT, CDR2 YYREEE (reference sequence). This CDR3 spans 16 amino acids. CDR3 region: CASSLGGLAPYNEQFF. In DNA form, the CDR3 reads TGTGCCAGCAGCTTGGGTGGACTAGCGCCTTACAATGAGCAGTTCTTC.

The chain has TRBV4-1 and TRBJ2-3; a weak D match, TRBD2 (5 bases). The length of the CDR3 is 12 residues. The germline V gene encodes CDR1 MGHRA and CDR2 YSYEKL. V was trimmed by 4 bases and J by 6 bases, leaving 8 bases between them. The chain's CDR3 is CASSLSEDTQYF. The CDR3 DNA sequence: TGCGCCAGCAGCCTTAGCGAGGATACGCAGTATTTT.

CDR3 coding DNA: TGTGCCAGCAGCTTACGGGTGGGACAGGGAAGTATGACCCAGTACTTC. Translating it yields CASSLRVGQGSMTQYF. This sequence joins TRBV13 and TRBJ2-5, with 9 bases fitting TRBD1. The CDR3 length is 16 residues. CDR1 is PRHDT and CDR2 is FYEKMQ in the germline V gene (reference sequence). The V and J ends lost 2 bases and 7 bases, in that order; junction bases with no gene match: 11. The full variable domain, completed using reference TRBV13 and TRBJ2-5, is AAGVIQSPRHLIKEKRETATLKCYPIPRHDTVYWYQQGPGQDPQFLISFYEKMQSDKGSIPDRFSAQQFSDYHSELNMSSLELGDSALYFCASSLRVGQGSMTQYFGPGTRLLVL.

This sequence joins TRBV7-9 and TRBJ2-1, with D possibly matching TRBD1 (6 bases). This CDR3 has 17 residues. Germline lookup yields CDR1 SEHNR and CDR2 FQNEAQ (reference sequence). V lost 4 bases and J lost 0, with 16 bases in between. Here the CDR3 reads CASSSPDRNYSYNEQFF. CDR3 sequence (DNA): TGTGCCAGCAGCTCCCCTGACAGGAATTACTCCTACAATGAGCAGTTCTTC.

The rearrangement joins TRBV19 to TRBJ1-1; possible D gene TRBD1, 5 bases. Germline V gives CDR1 LNHDA, CDR2 SQIVND (reference sequence). Trimming stripped 6 bases from V and 1 base from J, with 12 bases between. The CDR3 runs to 14 residues. CDR3 coding DNA: TGTGCCAGTAGCTGGGAGGGGCCGAACACTGAAGCTTTCTTT. Encoded protein: CASSWEGPNTEAFF.